This T cell receptor beta chain was captured by sequencing in a study of blood T cell repertoires in COVID-19 (TCRdb year 2020). Concerning the study at large: Samples covering the acute and convalescent phases of COVID-19 were provided by collaborators in the United States, Italy and Spain. A freely available public database, intended as a resource for researchers studying the immune response to SARS-CoV-2, is where the repertoires were released. Deeply sampled blood TCRbeta repertoires from subjects exposed to, actively infected with, or recovered from COVID-19 were included in the dataset. The samples were drawn from two sources: the first 160 participants of the ongoing ImmuneRACE study, and fewer than 1,500 subjects contributed by 6 global collaborators. The material from the prospective study consisted of cDNA or gDNA derived from T cells, B-cell-depleted T cells, or PBMCs. Sample metadata almost always included a de-identified subject ID, COVID-19 status, age in years and sex. Where available, HLA class I and class II types were obtained from metadata supplied by the sample provider rather than from assay-based typing. Findings and caveats that apply to the study as a whole: The quantity of clinical and demographic metadata differed by source and by participant and was supplied without curation.

TCRbeta CDR3 regions were amplified from genomic DNA using the immunoSEQ Assay, a bias-controlled multiplex PCR. On the study's bioinformatics: Within the assay, amplification of reference gene primers was used to estimate how many nucleated cells each sample contained. Sequence reads were collapsed and filtered to measure the absolute abundance of every unique TCRbeta CDR3 rearrangement. For each sample, productive Simpson clonality was calculated as the square root of Simpson's diversity index over productive rearrangements. The table was pulled from immuneACCESS by TCRdb, which kept in-frame rearrangements only. Such tables lose some clones; where checked, under half of the loss comes from unresolved V genes, and the rest has no known cause. V and J calls and clone size are those listed in that table; D and trimming were worked out from the DNA. The sample table records 150,000 to 250,000 clones; 65% to 90% of these occur just once. Approximately 12% of the sample is held by the ten biggest clonotypes.

Including the terminal cysteine and phenylalanine, the CDR3 comprises 13 residues. CDR3 DNA only is kept here, 39 bases in frame from base 1. Taken from the germline V gene, the CDR1 and CDR2 loops are SNHLY and FYNNEI. Relative to germline, V is missing 9 bases and J is missing 4 bases, with 3 bases of the junction outside any gene match. Participants in the prospective study were enrolled through a virtual design, were aged roughly 18 to 100 years, and lived in roughly 25 United States geographic areas. In the prospective study, participants were assigned to cohorts based on the clinical history participants reported in a screening survey and a study questionnaire. ImmuneRACE Cohort 3 recovered participants were defined by two consecutive negative NP/OP PCR tests, healthcare professional clearance, or symptom resolution. In the prospective study, whole blood, serum and a nasopharyngeal or oropharyngeal swab were collected from each participant by mobile phlebotomists. Additional blood draws and questionnaires over an approximately 2-month period could optionally be provided by prospective study participants. Before DNA extraction, blood samples from the prospective study were shipped at room temperature or frozen.

A remark on this clone: No cognate antigen has been identified for it. One base away there is no much larger clone; base qualities are not given.

The sequence was obtained from a man in his forties who had recovered from COVID-19. Recombination joined TRBV2 with TRBJ2-2, with 9 junctional bases fitting TRBD2. Material: PBMCs or T cells enriched from blood (not recorded which). The sequenced DNA is TGTGCCAGTGGACTAGCGTTCACCGGGGAGCTGTTTTTT. Protein translation: CASGLAFTGELFF.